A single sample is the source of the 2 T cell receptor beta chains below, sequenced in a study of T cell repertoires in cytomegalovirus infection. One entry per CDR3 protein, called by TCRdb with MiXCR from the reads. The data contain around 240,000 distinct CDR3 sequences, approximately 22% of them seen just once; the ten biggest clones take up 15% to 20%. Specimen: CD8+ T cells from PBMCs. These receptors came from a human donor in good health (CMV status not recorded). Some clones in this sample may be carry-over from other donors' samples.

J is TRBJ1-2 and V is TRBV7-9; D is possibly TRBD1 (6 bases). The CDR3 is 14 residues long. Germline assignment: CDR1 SEHNR and CDR2 FQNEAQ (reference sequence). Between the trimmed V and J ends, which lost 6 bases and 8 bases, there was a span of 19 bases. CDR3 region: CASSFSGQASGYTF. The CDR3 DNA sequence: TGTGCCAGCAGTTTCTCGGGACAAGCATCGGGCTACACCTTC.

V is TRBV20-1 and J is TRBJ1-6, with 7 nucleotides matching TRBD1. CDR1 is DFQATT and CDR2 is SNEGSKA in the germline V gene (reference sequence). The CDR3 runs 15 residues. The V segment lost 5 bases and the J segment 1 base; nucleotides outside the gene matches: 5. The chain's CDR3 is CSASDRESYNSPLHF. The CDR3 DNA reads TGCAGTGCTTCCGACAGGGAATCCTATAATTCACCCCTCCACTTT.